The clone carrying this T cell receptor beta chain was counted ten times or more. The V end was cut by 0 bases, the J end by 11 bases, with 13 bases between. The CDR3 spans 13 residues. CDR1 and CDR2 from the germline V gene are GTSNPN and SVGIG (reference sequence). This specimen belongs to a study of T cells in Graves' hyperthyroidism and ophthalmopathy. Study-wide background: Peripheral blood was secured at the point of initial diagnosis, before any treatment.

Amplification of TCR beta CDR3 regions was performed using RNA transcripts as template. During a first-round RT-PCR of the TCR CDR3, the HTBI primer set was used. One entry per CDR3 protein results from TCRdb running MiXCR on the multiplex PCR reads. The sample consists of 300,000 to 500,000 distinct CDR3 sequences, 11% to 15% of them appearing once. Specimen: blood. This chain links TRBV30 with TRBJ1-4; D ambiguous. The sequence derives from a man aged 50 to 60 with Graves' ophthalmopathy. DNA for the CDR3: TGTGCCTGGAGTGTACGGGGATCGGAGAAACTGTTTTTT. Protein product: CAWSVRGSEKLFF.